The 18 T cell receptor beta chains below all came from one sample that was sequenced in a study of tumor-infiltrating lymphocytes in primary liver carcinoma. Priming with a constant-region primer yielded TCR beta cDNA from 450 to 600 ng total RNA. Employing slightly modified ARM-PCR, three nested multiplex PCR rounds were run, and these gave rise to the TCR beta libraries. The first two PCR rounds used TRBV1-TRBV30 primers with a Cbeta primer, approximately 10 cycles each. TCRdb called the multiplex PCR reads again in MiXCR, with one record for every CDR3 protein. In the table there are 300,000 to 400,000 distinct CDR3 sequences, around three fifths of which are singletons. RNA isolated from unsorted whole blood supplied the blood RNA, with germline DNA also extracted. Material: peripheral blood. These receptors were taken from a man aged 40-49 years with primary liver carcinoma and hepatitis B virus infection.

Comments on this clonotype: At one end, the junction sequence differs from germline, possibly due to a read error. This sequence joins TRBV5-5 and TRBJ2-7, with 8 bases aligning to TRBD2. Per the germline V gene, CDR1 is SGHKS and CDR2 is YYEKEE (reference sequence). This CDR3 has 16 residues. CDR3 sequence (DNA): TGTACCAGCAGCCGGGGGGGGGCCGCGGTTCCCTACGAGCAGTACTTC. This gives the protein CTSSRGGAAVPYEQYF. Complete variable domain (other parts from reference TRBV5-5 and TRBJ2-7): DAGVTQSPTHLIKTRGQQVTLRCSPISGHKSVSWYQQVLGQGPQFIFQYYEKEERGRGNFPDRFSARQFPNYSSELNVNALLLGDSALYLCTSSRGGAAVPYEQYFGPGTRLTVT.

Concerning this clonotype: A clone one base away is much larger, so this may be a read error. The rearrangement links TRBV6-5 to TRBJ2-7, with 8 bases identical to TRBD1. CDR3 size: 17 residues. V lost 2 bases, J lost 4 bases, and 13 bases stayed unmatched. CDR1 is MNHEY, CDR2 SVGAGI, per germline. The CDR3 reads CASSYTKRTGLSYEQYF. For the CDR3, the DNA is TGTGCCAGCAGTTACACGAAACGGACAGGGCTCTCTTACGAGCAGTACTTC.

The chain has TRBV30 and TRBJ2-7; D is unresolved. Trimming cost V 2 bases and J 5 bases, with 10 bases left between them. Per the germline V gene, CDR1 is GTSNPN and CDR2 is SVGIG (reference sequence). The CDR3 has 12 amino acids. This chain's CDR3 is CAWSMGIHEQYF. The CDR3 DNA is TGTGCCTGGAGTATGGGCATCCACGAGCAGTACTTC.

As concerns this clonotype: A single base separates this from a much larger clone, so it may be a read error. The chain is built from TRBV4-2 and TRBJ2-1; TRBD2 matches 9 bases. Trimming cost V 0 bases and J 5 bases; bases outside gene matches: 5. In germline, CDR1 is LGHNA, CDR2 YNFKEQ. There are 16 residues in the CDR3. The CDR3 loop is CASSQERLADHNEQFF. The CDR3 DNA follows: TGTGCCAGCAGCCAAGAGAGACTAGCGGATCACAATGAGCAGTTCTTC.

A note on this clonotype: Possible read error: a much larger clone is one base away. The rearrangement links TRBV6-5 to TRBJ2-7, with D uncertain. V was shortened by 6 bases and J by 7 bases, with 10 bases between the two germline ends. The CDR3 extends over 11 amino acids. Germline lookup yields CDR1 MNHEY and CDR2 SVGAGI. This chain's CDR3 is CASRQNEEQYF. CDR3 DNA sequence: TGTGCCAGCAGGCAAAACGAGGAGCAGTACTTC.

In regard to this clonotype: One junction end does not reproduce the germline sequence, and a read error may be involved. The chain employs TRBV5-1 and TRBJ2-1, with 7 bases identical to TRBD2. The germline V gene has CDR1 SGHRS and CDR2 YFSETQ. The CDR3 spans 15 residues. In nucleotides, the CDR3 is TGCGCCGGCAGCTTGGTAGCGGGCTACTACAATGAGCAGTTCTTC. It yields the protein CAGSLVAGYYNEQFF.

For this clonotype: This clone may be a read error of a much larger clone one base away. The V and J genes are TRBV6-5 and TRBJ2-5, with unresolved D. This CDR3 has 14 amino acids. Germline CDR1 MNHEY, CDR2 SVGAGI. In DNA form, the CDR3 reads TGTGCCAGCAGTTATGGGTCCCACAGAGAGAGCCAGTACTTC. Its protein is CASSYGSHRESQYF.

This clonotype was seen at least ten times. This chain uses TRBV11-3 with TRBJ1-3; tentative D call: TRBD1 (5 bases). This CDR3 has 15 residues. CDR1 is SGHNT and CDR2 is YENEEA in the germline V gene. V lost 2 bases, J lost 1 base, and 9 bases lay in between. For the CDR3, the DNA is TGTGCCAGCAGCTTATCGGCAGGGTCTGGAAACACCATATATTTT. This encodes CASSLSAGSGNTIYF.

In regard to this clonotype: In this CDR3 the conserved last residue, phenylalanine or tryptophan, is missing, so a read error is likely. The rearrangement uses TRBV11-2 and TRBJ2-1; no clear D. The CDR3 covers 14 residues. CDR1 is SGHAT and CDR2 is FQNNGV in the germline V gene. CDR3 in DNA: TGTGCAAGCAGCTTAGGTCACGGGCCTAATGAGCAGTTCATC. It translates to CASSLGHGPNEQFI.

This chain links TRBV7-4 with TRBJ2-1; a weak D match, TRBD2 (6 bases). CDR1 is SGHVT, CDR2 SQSDAQ, per germline. CDR3 length: 15 amino acids. Trimming removed 4 bases from V and 7 bases from J, with 17 bases in between. The CDR3 loop is CASSSGREHLNEQFF. The DNA for the CDR3 is TGTGCCAGCAGCTCTGGCCGGGAGCATCTAAATGAGCAGTTCTTC.

This clonotype was seen a few times. Relative to the germline gene, one junction end is altered; a read error may explain this. The genes are TRBV6-2 or TRBV6-3 and TRBJ2-1; D not certain. The CDR3 spans 11 residues. Germline CDR1 reads MNHEY; CDR2 reads SVGEGT. The CDR3 is CASRSRNEQLF. Written as DNA, the CDR3 is TGTGCCAGCAGATCGCGGAATGAGCAGCTCTTC.

V is TRBV29-1 and J is TRBJ1-2; 8 bases match TRBD1. This CDR3 has 12 residues. Losses at the gene ends were 3 bases for V and 8 bases for J; bases not matched to a gene: 5. The germline CDR1 and CDR2 sequences are SQVTM and ANQGSEA. CDR3 coding DNA: TGCAGCGTTGAGACAGGGGAAGGGGGCTACACCTTC. Protein product: CSVETGEGGYTF.

Comment on this clonotype: Germline is not matched at one junction end, which may reflect a read error. This chain links TRBV7-9 with TRBJ2-6; the D is unclear. The CDR3 is 13 residues long. From germline, CDR1 is SEHNR and CDR2 FQNEAQ (reference sequence). The CDR3 DNA reads as TGTGTCAGCAGCTTGCCCGGGGCCAACGTCCTGACTTTC. Translated, it gives CVSSLPGANVLTF.

The rearrangement joins TRBV14 to TRBJ1-1; D gene uncertain. Per the germline V gene, CDR1 is SGHDN and CDR2 is FVKESK. Trimming shortened V by 7 bases and J by 1 base, and 10 bases separated the two germline ends. The CDR3 is 13 amino acids. For the CDR3, the DNA is TGTGCCAGCAACCTCCAAGAGAACACTGAAGCTTTCTTT. Translation gives CASNLQENTEAFF.

CDR3 nucleotides: TGTGCCAGTACCTCACTCAAAAGGACAGGCCCTAACTATGGCTACACCTTC. Its protein is CASTSLKRTGPNYGYTF. This chain uses TRBV19 with TRBJ1-2; TRBD1 matches at 7 bases. The CDR3 consists of 17 residues. Germline V lookup: CDR1 LNHDA, CDR2 SQIVND (reference sequence). The junction had 14 bases not matched to a gene; V was cut back by 7 bases and J by 0 bases.

On this clonotype itself: This could be a read error, since a much larger clone is one nucleotide away. This chain uses TRBV12-3 or TRBV12-4 with TRBJ2-5, with TRBD2 identical over 7 bases. The CDR3 totals 14 residues. The CDR3 region has the DNA TGTGTCAGCAGTTTAACGGGAGGTAAAGAGACCCAGTACTTC. It codes for CVSSLTGGKETQYF.

Remarks on this clonotype: This may stem from a read error, because a much larger clone lies one nucleotide away. The J gene is TRBJ2-7, the V gene TRBV6-5; 8 nucleotides align to TRBD1. The CDR3 has 14 residues. Germline-derived CDR1 and CDR2 are MNHEY and SVGAGI. CDR3 sequence reads: CGSSRTGPSYEQYF. CDR3 DNA: TGTGGCAGCAGTCGGACAGGGCCTTCCTACGAGCAGTACTTC.

The chain combines TRBV5-5 with TRBJ1-2; D ambiguous. CDR1 and CDR2 (germline): SGHKS, YYEKEE (reference sequence). V was pared by 4 bases and J by 0 bases, with 16 bases between. The CDR3 is 16 residues long. The CDR3 reads CASSPHPHRTNYGYTF. The DNA for the CDR3 is TGTGCCAGCAGCCCTCACCCGCACAGAACTAACTATGGCTACACCTTC.